The entry that follows covers one T cell receptor (beta chain) sequence. The antigen remains unidentified. A multiplex PCR was run with 60 Vbeta primers and 13 Jbeta primers. Libraries were prepared by immunoSEQ multiplex PCR; TCRdb keeps only in-frame clonotypes and omits some of them. The sample consists of 120,000 or so clones, about three quarters of them appearing once. This specimen comes from a study of cytomegalovirus exposure and HLA in healthy donors. Study-wide results and caveats: TCR sequences were mostly rare, though some public TCRs occurred in many donors. An analysis that came later showed most CMV-associated TCR beta chains appearing HLA-restricted.

The source of this sequence is a human donor in good health. Sequencing input: PBMCs.

In DNA form, the CDR3 reads TGCGCCAGCAGCTCACAGGGGGCTTCACCCCTCCACTTT. Translating gives CASSSQGASPLHF. V is TRBV5-1 and J is TRBJ1-6; 9 positions match TRBD1. The CDR3 covers 13 residues. The germline V gene encodes CDR1 SGHRS and CDR2 YFSETQ. The V and J ends lost 3 bases and 9 bases, in that order; junction bases with no gene match: 1.